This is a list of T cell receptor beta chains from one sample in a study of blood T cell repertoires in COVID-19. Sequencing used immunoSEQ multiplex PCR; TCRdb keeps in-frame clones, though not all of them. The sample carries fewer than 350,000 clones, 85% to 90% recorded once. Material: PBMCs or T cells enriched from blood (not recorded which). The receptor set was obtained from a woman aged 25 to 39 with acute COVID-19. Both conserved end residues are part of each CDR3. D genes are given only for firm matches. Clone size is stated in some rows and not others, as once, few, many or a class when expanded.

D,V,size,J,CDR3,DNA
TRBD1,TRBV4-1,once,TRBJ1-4,CASSGTGNEKLFF,TGCGCCAGCAGCGGGACAGGGAACGAAAAACTGTTTTTT
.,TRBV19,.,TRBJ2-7,CASSIPDSPYEQYF,TGTGCCAGTAGTATTCCGGACAGTCCCTACGAGCAGTACTTC
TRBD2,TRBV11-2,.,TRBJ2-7,CASSRGQLAGGFHEQYF,TGTGCCAGCAGCAGGGGACAACTAGCGGGAGGTTTCCACGAGCAGTACTTC
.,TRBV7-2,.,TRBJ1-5,CASSRRTGNEPQHF,TGTGCCAGCAGCCGGAGGACGGGTAACGAGCCCCAGCATTTT
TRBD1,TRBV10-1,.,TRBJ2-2,CASSETQGAGGELFF,TGCGCCAGCAGTGAAACACAGGGGGCCGGCGGGGAGCTGTTTTTT
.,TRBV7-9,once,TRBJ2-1,CASSRNEQFF,TGTGCCAGCAGTCGGAATGAGCAGTTCTTC
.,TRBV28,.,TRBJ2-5,CASSLSQGGQETQYF,TGTGCCAGCAGTTTAAGTCAGGGCGGACAAGAGACCCAGTACTTC
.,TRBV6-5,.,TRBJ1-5,CASAGGGNSNQPQHF,TGTGCCAGCGCGGGGGGAGGGAATAGCAATCAGCCCCAGCATTTT
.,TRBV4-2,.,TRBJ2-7,CASSQDMSLGYEQYF,TGTGCCAGCAGCCAAGACATGTCGCTAGGCTACGAGCAGTACTTC
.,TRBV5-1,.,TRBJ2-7,CASSFGSGLKNEQYF,TGCGCCAGCAGCTTCGGGTCCGGACTCAAGAACGAGCAGTACTTC